This TCR beta chain was recorded in a study of OX40 agonist ivuxolimab in advanced cancers. Looking at the study overall: Across the patients, intravenous ivuxolimab was delivered every 2 weeks at 0.01 to 10 mg/kg. Checkpoint inhibitors had been given previously to roughly 40% of patients.

The table lists this clone with a few counts. No antigen is known for it. General study results and limits: At doses 0.1 to 3.0 mg/kg, CD4+ and CD8+ clones expanded.

Trimming pared 2 bases from V and 0 bases from J, leaving 12 bases between. Germline V CDR1 and CDR2: SGHRS, YFSETQ. The CDR3 loop spans 16 amino acids. Some clones are missing from TCRdb's copy, which holds only in-frame ones; the method was immunoSEQ multiplex PCR. This table has around 69,000 clones, roughly nine tenths appearing once. The chain recombines TRBV5-1 with TRBJ2-1; D is undetermined. Material: CD4+ or CD8+ T cells sorted from blood, obtained in a trial of the OX40 agonist ivuxolimab. The TCR sequence derives from an adult with an advanced solid tumor such as melanoma, head and neck, liver or kidney cancer. This chain's CDR3 is CASSFGRQSSYNEQFF. CDR3 nucleotides: TGCGCCAGCAGCTTTGGGCGCCAGAGCTCCTACAATGAGCAGTTCTTC.